This entry features one T cell receptor beta chain sequence. Antigen specificity is unknown. No psychiatric drugs, including antidepressants, for at least 8 weeks beforehand. Participants with major medical conditions, Axis I/II comorbidities, regular medication or illicit drug use were excluded. The data belong to a study of untreated major depressive disorder. Study-level results: CD4+ T cells from depressed patients used TRBV05-01 (Vbeta 5.1) more often than controls.

This CDR3 is 11 amino acids long. The V and J ends lost 7 bases and 10 bases respectively, with 16 bases between them. The V gene's germline CDR1 is SQVTM and CDR2 ANQGSEA. Only in-frame clones appear in the TCRdb table, and some are missing; sequencing was by immunoSEQ multiplex PCR. The sample consists of under 25,000 clones, roughly 90% of them appearing once. The clonotype was recovered from a middle-aged woman with major depressive disorder. This chain links TRBV29-1 with TRBJ1-1; D is possibly TRBD1 (5 bases). Specimen: CD4+ T cells from PBMCs. Here the CDR3 DNA reads TGCAGCGCGGCCTTTCAGGGAGCAGCTTTCTTT. This codes for CSAAFQGAAFF.